One sample yielded the 16 T cell receptor beta chains listed below, sequenced in a study of T cells in Graves' hyperthyroidism and ophthalmopathy. The CDR3 regions of TCR beta were amplified from RNA transcripts. The primer set for the first-round RT-PCR of the TCR CDR3 was HTBI. TCRdb itself ran the multiplex PCR reads through MiXCR, one entry per CDR3 protein. This sample carries some 360,000 distinct CDR3 sequences, roughly 18% of them seen once, and the ten largest clones take roughly a sixth. Sequencing used blood. These receptors originate from a woman between 40 and 50 years old with Graves' ophthalmopathy.

This clonotype has at least ten counts. The chain uses TRBV6-1 and TRBJ1-1; weak D call: TRBD1 (6 bases). CDR3 length: 14 amino acids. Per the germline V gene, CDR1 is MNHNS and CDR2 is SASEGT. The V end lost 7 bases, the J end lost 0 bases, and 12 bases lay between the germline ends. Here the CDR3 DNA reads TGTGCCAGCACCCCGACAGGTTTGAACACTGAAGCTTTCTTT. This gives the protein CASTPTGLNTEAFF.

This clonotype was seen many times. This rearrangement joins TRBV7-2 to TRBJ2-2; no clear D. The CDR3 totals 15 residues. Germline CDR1 and CDR2: SGHTA and FQGNSA. V was trimmed by 1 base and J by 2 bases, leaving 8 bases between them. As DNA, the CDR3 is TGTGCCAGCAGCTTAGGTGGTCTTAACACCGGGGAGCTGTTTTTT. This encodes CASSLGGLNTGELFF.

This clonotype was observed a handful of times. The chain joins TRBV11-2 to TRBJ2-2, with D hard to call. Between the trimmed V and J ends, which lost 6 bases and 4 bases, there was a span of 18 bases. This CDR3 contains 16 residues. Germline CDR1 SGHAT, CDR2 FQNNGV. CDR3 in DNA: TGTGCCAGCAGGTCAATTAAAGCCAGCTCCACCGGGGAGCTGTTTTTT. It specifies CASRSIKASSTGELFF.

This clonotype was observed many times. J is TRBJ1-2 and V is TRBV29-1; perhaps TRBD1 as D (5 bases). The V gene's germline CDR1 is SQVTM and CDR2 ANQGSEA. The CDR3 consists of 11 residues. V lost 7 bases to trimming and J lost 7 bases, with 13 bases between them. CDR3 in DNA: TGCAGCGGTACACAGGACGGTGGCTACACCTTC. This translates into CSGTQDGGYTF.

The sample holds many counts of this clonotype. V is TRBV19 and J is TRBJ1-1, with TRBD1 identical over 12 bases. Germline trimming cut 4 bases from V and 4 bases from J; bases unmatched to any gene: 7. The CDR3 consists of 16 residues. Germline V CDR1 and CDR2: LNHDA, SQIVND (reference sequence). The CDR3 nucleotides read TGTGCCAGTAGTAAAGGGACAGGGGGCATCAGCACTGAAGCTTTCTTT. Its translation: CASSKGTGGISTEAFF.

Comments on this clonotype: One end of the junction does not line up with germline, which may come from a read error. The DNA of the CDR3 is TGTGCCAGCAGATTATTGGTAGCTGGGGAGACTCAGTACTTC. This encodes CASRLLVAGETQYF. The chain links TRBV28 to TRBJ2-5, with D possibly being TRBD2 (5 bases). Germline V CDR1 and CDR2: MDHEN, SYDVKM. CDR3 size: 14 residues.

There are many counts of this clonotype. The V and J genes are TRBV5-1 and TRBJ2-7; TRBD2 is a possible D gene (6 bases). Germline CDR1 SGHRS, CDR2 YFSETQ. Trimming pared 0 bases from V and 3 bases from J, leaving 19 bases between. CDR3 length equals 17 residues. The CDR3 DNA sequence: TGCGCCAGCAGCTTGGGCGGGACGAATCCTTATAACTACGAGCAGTACTTC. This translates into CASSLGGTNPYNYEQYF.

In regard to this clonotype: Since a much larger clone is just one base distant, this may be a read error. The chain combines TRBV20-1 with TRBJ1-5, with 7 nucleotides matching TRBD1. The junction had 12 bases not matched to a gene; V was cut back by 2 bases and J by 8 bases. The CDR3 contains 15 residues. CDR1 and CDR2 from the germline V gene are DFQATT and SNEGSKA (reference sequence). CDR3 sequence reads: CSARQGEPGGEPQHF. In nucleotides, the CDR3 is TGCAGTGCTAGACAGGGGGAGCCTGGAGGGGAGCCCCAGCATTTT.

This clonotype was seen repeatedly, ten times or more. This chain uses TRBV11-2 with TRBJ1-1, with TRBD1 as a possible D gene (5 bases). V lost 3 bases and J 0 bases, leaving 17 bases between the germline ends. The CDR3 extends over 17 amino acids. Germline V gene data show CDR1 as SGHAT and CDR2 as FQNNGV. The CDR3 nucleotides read TGTGCCAGCAGCTTTAGGGTCATCGGGGGGATGAACACTGAAGCTTTCTTT. Translation gives CASSFRVIGGMNTEAFF.

This clonotype was seen many times. This could be a read error, since a much larger clone is one nucleotide away. The gene calls are TRBV24-1 and TRBJ2-2; possible D gene TRBD2, 6 bases. Germline V CDR1 and CDR2: KGHDR, SFDVKD. This CDR3 is built from 17 residues. CDR3 sequence (DNA): TGTGCCACCAGCGATCGCAGGGCCTCCTCCCGGGGCGGGGAGCCGTTTTTT. It encodes CATSDRRASSRGGEPFF.

The chain combines TRBV10-3 with TRBJ2-5; TRBD2 agrees at 7 bases. CDR1 and CDR2 from the germline V gene are ENHRY and SYGVKD. The CDR3 runs to 18 residues. V gave up 3 bases and J gave up 5 bases; unmatched junction bases: 18. In DNA form, the CDR3 reads TGTGCCATCAGTGATGGTCTAGCGGAGGCCCCGACCCGGGAGACCCAGTACTTC. As protein: CAISDGLAEAPTRETQYF.

Many counts were recorded for this clonotype. The rearrangement links TRBV6-5 to TRBJ2-2; D is undetermined. The length of the CDR3 is 14 residues. The V end was cut by 6 bases, the J end by 6 bases, with 14 bases between. Germline CDR1 and CDR2: MNHEY and SVGAGI. The CDR3 protein is CASRATSGAGELFF. In DNA form, the CDR3 reads TGTGCCAGCAGAGCAACGAGTGGGGCCGGGGAGCTGTTTTTT.

This clonotype was detected ten times or more. The chain combines TRBV14 with TRBJ2-7; tentatively, D is TRBD1 (5 bases). Germline V lookup: CDR1 SGHDN, CDR2 FVKESK. The CDR3 length is 17 residues. V lost 3 bases, J lost 1 base, and 19 bases lay in between. This CDR3 is CASSQGFEGVKSYEQYF. DNA for the CDR3: TGTGCCAGCAGCCAGGGGTTTGAAGGGGTCAAGTCCTACGAGCAGTACTTC.

This clonotype occurred many times. This sequence joins TRBV7-2 and TRBJ2-5; maybe TRBD1 (5 bases). Germline V gives CDR1 SGHTA, CDR2 FQGNSA. V shed 1 base and J shed 5 bases, with 14 bases lying between them. This CDR3 is built from 15 residues. The CDR3 protein is CASSLDAQGVETQYF. The CDR3 region has the DNA TGTGCCAGCAGCTTAGATGCGCAGGGTGTGGAGACCCAGTACTTC.

This clonotype has ten or more counts. The V call is TRBV4-1, the J call TRBJ2-7, with unresolved D. The CDR3 totals 14 residues. The V end was cut by 0 bases, the J end by 2 bases, with 8 bases between. Per the germline V gene, CDR1 is MGHRA and CDR2 is YSYEKL. The CDR3 region is CASSQDRATYEQYF. Here the CDR3 DNA reads TGCGCCAGCAGCCAAGATCGGGCAACCTACGAGCAGTACTTC.

In this sample, this clonotype turned up many times. V is TRBV6-2 or TRBV6-3 and J is TRBJ2-4, with 8 bases lining up with TRBD2. Trimming cost V 0 bases and J 2 bases; bases outside gene matches: 9. CDR1 and CDR2 from the germline V gene are MNHEY and SVGEGT. The CDR3 has 18 amino acids. The CDR3 DNA sequence: TGTGCCAGCAGTTACTCTGGCGCCGGGACTAGAACCAAAAACATTCAGTACTTC. Translating it yields CASSYSGAGTRTKNIQYF.